The sequence of this TCR beta chain was determined in a study of response to subunit inactivated influenza vaccine. TCRdb independently ran MiXCR on the RT-PCR reads; one entry per CDR3 protein. Found here are hundreds of thousands of distinct CDR3 sequences, less than 15% of them singletons; the top ten hold 7.5% to 9%. This CDR3 region has 18 residues. Germline CDR1 is SGHAT and CDR2 is FQDESV (reference sequence). After removal of 5 bases from V and 4 bases from J, the junction contained 10 bases not matched to a gene. The chain joins TRBV11-1 to TRBJ2-6, with 11 nucleotides matching TRBD2. This TCR derives from a man between 45 and 60 years old who received an inactivated influenza vaccine. The sequenced sample was PBMCs from blood, obtained 14 days before vaccination. CDR3 protein: CASSPPSGRLAGANVLTF. CDR3 DNA sequence: TGTGCCAGCAGCCCCCCTAGCGGGAGGTTGGCGGGGGCCAACGTCCTGACTTTC. The full variable domain, its missing parts supplied by reference TRBV11-1 and TRBJ2-6, is EAEVAQSPRYKITEKSQAVAFWCDPISGHATLYWYRQILGQGPELLVQFQDESVVDDSQLPKDRFSAERLKGVDSTLKIQPAELGDSAMYLCASSPPSGRLAGANVLTFGAGSRLTVL.